The sample holds a few counts of the clone carrying this T cell receptor (beta chain). Its cognate antigen is unknown. The authors ran the assay at deep level. Assay used: immunoSEQ multiplex PCR; TCRdb lists only in-frame clones, some missing. The sample gives about 2.5 million clones, less than 95% of which show up once; 0.37% is in the top ten. The data were taken from a study of shared clonotypes between healthy human individuals. Study conclusions and caveats: Non-shared clonotypes showed lower generation probabilities than clonotypes common to all four donors.

The CDR3 is made up of 16 amino acids. Germline loops: CDR1 SGHTA, CDR2 FQGNSA. The V gene end was trimmed by 5 bases and the J gene end by 7 bases; junction bases not matched to a gene: 9. The specimen was naive CD4+ T cells from PBMCs. Subset indicated: CD45RA+ positively selected. The chain is built from TRBV7-2 and TRBJ1-5; TRBD1 matches at 12 bases. The receptor's source is a man younger than 30 in good health. Some clones in this sample may be carry-over from other donors' samples. The CDR3 loop is CASSPGTGGRGQPQHF. The CDR3 DNA reads TGTGCCAGCAGCCCCGGGACAGGGGGCCGGGGCCAGCCCCAGCATTTT.